This T cell receptor (beta chain) stems from a study of PD-1 blockade in classical Hodgkin lymphoma. Overall study findings and caveats: In newly diagnosed patients, baseline TCR diversity was reportedly below that of healthy donors. Baseline diversity in complete responders resembled that of newly diagnosed patients.

The patients all showed relapse after autologous stem cell transplantation, while their brentuximab vedotin exposure varied. Patients reached a best response of complete response, partial response or progressive disease. Germline-derived CDR1 and CDR2 are SGHTA and FQGNSA. The CDR3 spans 17 residues. V lost 0 bases and J lost 5; bases outside the gene matches: 11. Comment on this clone: Its cognate antigen is unknown.

Sequencing was performed with immunoSEQ multiplex PCR; in TCRdb, only in-frame clones are kept and a portion is missing. The profile shows 25,000 to 30,000 clones, almost 85% of them singletons. The sequence was obtained from a human donor with classical Hodgkin lymphoma. The sequencing used peripheral blood mononuclear cells (PBMCs), collected before the second cycle of nivolumab. The chain is built from TRBV7-2 and TRBJ1-1, with 8 bases that match TRBD1. The CDR3, as DNA: TGTGCCAGCAGCTTAGCCTTTCGCCGACAGGGGAGAACTGAAGCTTTCTTT. Amino acid sequence: CASSLAFRRQGRTEAFF.